The 26 T cell receptor beta chains below all came from one sample that was sequenced in a study of cytomegalovirus exposure and HLA in healthy donors. The PCR was carried out with 60 Vbeta primers and 13 Jbeta primers. Profiling relied on immunoSEQ multiplex PCR, and the TCRdb table lists in-frame clones only, not all of them. The table has approximately 190,000 clones, roughly 80% seen once. Material for sequencing was PBMCs. These receptors all stem from a man aged 35 to 55 in good health and CMV-seropositive.

This chain connects TRBV29-1 to TRBJ2-7, with 10 bases fitting TRBD1. Germline V gives CDR1 SQVTM, CDR2 ANQGSEA. The V gene end was trimmed by 6 bases and the J gene end by 5 bases; junction bases not matched to a gene: 10. The CDR3 consists of 14 residues. CDR3 coding DNA: TGCAGCGTGAATCGGGGACAGGGGTACGACGAGCAGTACTTC. Translated: CSVNRGQGYDEQYF.

The rearrangement uses TRBV6-1 and TRBJ1-2, with D hard to call. This CDR3 contains 11 residues. Trimming removed 10 bases at V and 8 bases at J, with 14 bases between. CDR1 and CDR2 (germline): MNHNS, SASEGT. The CDR3 nucleotides read TGTGCCACCCTGATTGGGGAGGGCTACACCTTC. It encodes CATLIGEGYTF.

The chain links TRBV13 to TRBJ2-7, with TRBD1 matching over 11 bases. The CDR3 is 16 amino acids. The germline V gene encodes CDR1 PRHDT and CDR2 FYEKMQ (reference sequence). V gave up 5 bases and J gave up 3 bases; unmatched junction bases: 9. The chain's CDR3 is CASSVAGTGGSYEQYF. The CDR3 DNA is TGTGCCAGCAGCGTAGCCGGGACAGGGGGAAGCTACGAGCAGTACTTC.

The CDR3 bases are TGTGCCACCCCATGGTGTTGGCTAGCTAACACAGATACGCAGTATTTT. This codes for CATPWCWLANTDTQYF. J is TRBJ2-3 and V is TRBV13; D perhaps matches TRBD2 (5 bases). The CDR3 runs 16 residues. V was trimmed by 10 bases and J by 2 bases, leaving 22 bases between them. The germline gives CDR1 PRHDT, CDR2 FYEKMQ (reference sequence).

The rearrangement joins TRBV25-1 to TRBJ1-5; the D gene is possibly TRBD1 (5 bases). The CDR3 totals 12 residues. The germline V and J ends were trimmed by 2 bases and 11 bases, with 10 bases remaining between them. Germline-derived CDR1 and CDR2 are MGHDK and SYGVNS. CDR3: CASSELGEAQHF. As DNA, the CDR3 is TGTGCCAGCAGTGAACTAGGGGAGGCCCAGCATTTT. The full variable domain, in which reference TRBV25-1 and TRBJ1-5 provide the parts outside the CDR3, is EADIYQTPRYLVIGTGKKITLECSQTMGHDKMYWYQQDPGMELHLIHYSYGVNSTEKGDLSSESTVSRIRTEHFPLTLESARPSHTSQYLCASSELGEAQHFGDGTRLSIL.

The chain recombines TRBV5-1 with TRBJ2-7; D is perhaps TRBD1 (6 bases). Germline V lookup: CDR1 SGHRS, CDR2 YFSETQ. V lost 0 bases, J lost 5 bases, and 9 bases lay in between. The CDR3 is made up of 13 amino acids. The CDR3 reads CASSLAQGHEQYF. DNA for the CDR3: TGCGCCAGCAGCTTGGCACAGGGCCACGAGCAGTACTTC.

The rearrangement links TRBV27 to TRBJ2-7; 8 bases fit TRBD1. From germline, CDR1 is MNHEY and CDR2 SMNVEV (reference sequence). The length of the CDR3 is 13 residues. V trimming: 6 bases; J trimming: 5 bases; junction bases outside the gene matches: 6. Written as DNA, the CDR3 is TGTGCCAGCAGGGACAGGGTTATTCACGAGCAGTACTTC. This encodes CASRDRVIHEQYF.

This clone was seen a single time. The chain links TRBV18 to TRBJ2-7, with D possibly matching TRBD1 (6 bases). Germline V gene sequence: CDR1 KGHSH, CDR2 LQKENI. This CDR3 has 15 residues. Trimming took 1 base from V and 2 from J, leaving 12 bases between them. In DNA form, the CDR3 reads TGTGCCAGCTCACCACAGGCAGGGGTTGCCTACGAGCAGTACTTC. It translates to CASSPQAGVAYEQYF.

V usage is TRBV7-2 and J usage is TRBJ1-3; weak D call: TRBD1 (6 bases). The CDR3 length is 14 residues. V lost 5 bases and J lost 5, with 13 bases in between. Germline CDR1 is SGHTA and CDR2 is FQGNSA. The CDR3 DNA sequence: TGTGCCAGCAGCGCGGACAGAAGTAGAAACACCATATATTTT. It encodes CASSADRSRNTIYF.

The chain combines TRBV19 with TRBJ2-5, with 8 bases fitting TRBD1. This CDR3 spans 14 amino acids. V shed 4 bases and J 7 bases; nucleotides not matched to a gene: 8. In germline, CDR1 is LNHDA, CDR2 SQIVND (reference sequence). The CDR3 protein is CASSRDRRKRTQYF. The CDR3, as DNA: TGTGCCAGTAGTAGGGACAGGAGGAAAAGGACCCAGTACTTC.

The rearrangement uses TRBV10-3 and TRBJ1-1, with a possible D match to TRBD1 (6 bases). This CDR3 contains 14 residues. Trimming left V 5 bases short and J 8 bases short, with 18 bases between. Germline CDR1 is ENHRY and CDR2 is SYGVKD. The CDR3 region has the DNA TGTGCCATCAGTCCGACAGGATCGTTAACGGAAGCTTTCTTT. Its protein is CAISPTGSLTEAFF.

The chain joins TRBV28 to TRBJ2-1; the match to TRBD2 covers 12 bases. Trimming cost V 2 bases and J 8 bases; bases outside gene matches: 10. CDR1 and CDR2 (germline): MDHEN, SYDVKM. This CDR3 region has 17 residues. The CDR3: CASSLPSGGGTVDEQFF. CDR3 DNA sequence: TGTGCCAGCAGTTTACCTAGCGGGGGGGGAACCGTCGATGAGCAGTTCTTC. The variable domain in full, with the rest retrieved from reference TRBV28 and TRBJ2-1, is DVKVTQSSRYLVKRTGEKVFLECVQDMDHENMFWYRQDPGLGLRLIYFSYDVKMKEKGDIPEGYSVSREKKERFSLILESASTNQTSMYLCASSLPSGGGTVDEQFFGPGTRLTVL.

V and J are TRBV19 and TRBJ2-3; TRBD2 matches at 7 bases. V lost 2 bases, J lost 4 bases, and 0 bases stayed unmatched. This CDR3 contains 13 residues. Looked up from germline, CDR1 is LNHDA and CDR2 is SQIVND (reference sequence). The CDR3 loop is CASSILAADTQYF. The CDR3 nucleotides read TGTGCCAGTAGTATACTAGCGGCAGATACGCAGTATTTT.

The V and J genes are TRBV27 and TRBJ1-4, with a weak D call TRBD1 (6 bases). CDR3 length: 13 amino acids. V lost 2 bases and J lost 13, with 14 bases in between. From germline, CDR1 is MNHEY and CDR2 SMNVEV (reference sequence). CDR3 in amino acids: CASSLRGQQRLFF. The CDR3 DNA follows: TGTGCCAGCAGTTTACGGGGACAACAGAGACTGTTTTTT.

The V gene is TRBV6-4, the J gene TRBJ2-3; 9 positions match TRBD2. There are 14 residues in the CDR3. V gave up 5 bases and J gave up 4 bases; unmatched junction bases: 4. The germline V gene encodes CDR1 MRHNA and CDR2 SNTAGT. CDR3 DNA: TGTGCCAGCAGTCCCGGGACTAGCTCAGATACGCAGTATTTT. Translation gives CASSPGTSSDTQYF.

This clone occurred a few times. This chain joins TRBV5-4 and TRBJ2-5; 10 nucleotides agree with TRBD2. Germline loops: CDR1 SGHNT, CDR2 YYREEE (reference sequence). The CDR3 runs to 15 residues. The V gene end was trimmed by 3 bases and the J gene end by 5 bases; junction bases not matched to a gene: 7. Here the CDR3 DNA reads TGTGCCAGCAGCTCGCGCACTAGCGGGAAGGAGACCCAGTACTTC. This encodes CASSSRTSGKETQYF.

This sequence joins TRBV27 and TRBJ2-7, with 8 nucleotides matching TRBD1. The germline gives CDR1 MNHEY, CDR2 SMNVEV (reference sequence). J was trimmed by 5 bases and V by 6 bases; bases with no gene match: 12. This CDR3 has 15 residues. Written as DNA, the CDR3 is TGTGCCAGCAGACCGGGACAGGTGGTTCCCAACGAGCAGTACTTC. This codes for CASRPGQVVPNEQYF.

This clone was seen once. V gene TRBV7-9 combines with J gene TRBJ2-2; TRBD2 aligns across 10 bases. The germline gives CDR1 SEHNR, CDR2 FQNEAQ (reference sequence). The CDR3 runs to 14 residues. Trimming removed 3 bases from V and 6 bases from J; junction bases left unmatched: 1. The CDR3 here is CASSFLAGAGELFF. In DNA form, the CDR3 reads TGTGCCAGCAGCTTTCTAGCGGGGGCCGGGGAGCTGTTTTTT.

This clone has just one count. The chain uses TRBV29-1 and TRBJ1-1; the match to TRBD1 covers 9 bases. Germline CDR1 reads SQVTM; CDR2 reads ANQGSEA. The CDR3 covers 14 residues. V lost 6 bases, J lost 2 bases, and 7 bases stayed unmatched. The DNA for the CDR3 is TGCAGCGTCAGAACAGGGGGCGGAAACACTGAAGCTTTCTTT. As protein: CSVRTGGGNTEAFF.

CDR3 sequence: CASSVGRGAPDNEQFF. The CDR3 coding sequence is TGCGCCAGCAGTGTGGGGCGGGGGGCCCCCGACAATGAGCAGTTCTTC. The chain employs TRBV10-1 and TRBJ2-1, with 8 bases matching TRBD2. This CDR3 region has 16 residues. J was trimmed by 5 bases and V by 4 bases; bases with no gene match: 10. Germline V lookup: CDR1 WNHNN, CDR2 SYGVQD (reference sequence).

The chain couples TRBV5-6 to TRBJ2-7; TRBD1 agrees at 10 bases. Germline assignment: CDR1 SGHDT and CDR2 YYEEEE. The CDR3 loop spans 14 amino acids. V lost 4 bases and J lost 2; bases outside the gene matches: 3. The CDR3 spells CASSEGQGTYEQYF. The CDR3 DNA reads TGTGCCAGCAGCGAGGGACAGGGGACCTACGAGCAGTACTTC.

This chain links TRBV4-1 with TRBJ1-3, with 8 bases lining up with TRBD1. V was clipped by 3 bases and J by 8 bases; unmatched bases: 9. This CDR3 region has 15 residues. From germline, CDR1 is MGHRA and CDR2 YSYEKL. The DNA for the CDR3 is TGCGCCAGCAGCCAGGGAGGACAGGGCGGAGACACCATATATTTT. Amino acid sequence: CASSQGGQGGDTIYF.

The chain is built from TRBV7-2 and TRBJ2-3, with D possibly being TRBD2 (7 bases). V lost 0 bases to trimming and J lost 2 bases, with 12 bases between them. Germline CDR1 SGHTA, CDR2 FQGNSA. This CDR3 has 16 residues. The CDR3 DNA sequence: TGTGCCAGCAGCTTAGCGGGGGGGCGTAACACAGATACGCAGTATTTT. This codes for CASSLAGGRNTDTQYF.

The gene calls are TRBV11-2 and TRBJ2-7; TRBD1 matches 7 bases. Germline loops: CDR1 SGHAT, CDR2 FQNNGV. V lost 5 bases and J lost 7; bases outside the gene matches: 14. CDR3 size: 15 residues. CDR3 DNA sequence: TGTGCCAGCAGCCCCCACTACGGACAGGTTGCGGAGCAGTACTTC. Protein product: CASSPHYGQVAEQYF.

The V and J genes are TRBV7-9 and TRBJ2-1; no definite D call. Looked up from germline, CDR1 is SEHNR and CDR2 is FQNEAQ (reference sequence). Trimming removed 1 base from V and 2 bases from J, with 3 bases in between. The length of the CDR3 is 13 residues. Here the CDR3 DNA reads TGTGCCAGCAGCTTAGTCGCCTACAATGAGCAGTTCTTC. Translation gives CASSLVAYNEQFF.

The V gene is TRBV5-1, the J gene TRBJ2-2, with a weak D call TRBD1 (5 bases). Germline V gives CDR1 SGHRS, CDR2 YFSETQ. Trimming left V 4 bases short and J 4 bases short, with 14 bases between. This CDR3 comprises 15 residues. The CDR3 nucleotides read TGCGCCAGCAGCACCCAGGGCGGCGGCACCGGGGAGCTGTTTTTT. Translating it yields CASSTQGGGTGELFF.